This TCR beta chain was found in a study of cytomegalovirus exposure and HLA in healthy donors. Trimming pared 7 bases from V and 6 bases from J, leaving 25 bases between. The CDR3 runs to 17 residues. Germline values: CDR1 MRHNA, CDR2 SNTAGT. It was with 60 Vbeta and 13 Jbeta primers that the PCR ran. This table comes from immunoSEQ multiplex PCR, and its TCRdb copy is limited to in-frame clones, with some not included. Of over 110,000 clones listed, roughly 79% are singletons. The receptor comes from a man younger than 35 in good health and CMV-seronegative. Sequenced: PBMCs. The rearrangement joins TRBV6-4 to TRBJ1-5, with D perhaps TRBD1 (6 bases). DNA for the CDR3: TGTGCCAGCATACTCGCACCGGGACAAAGGAAGTGTCAGCCCCAGCATTTT. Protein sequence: CASILAPGQRKCQPQHF.